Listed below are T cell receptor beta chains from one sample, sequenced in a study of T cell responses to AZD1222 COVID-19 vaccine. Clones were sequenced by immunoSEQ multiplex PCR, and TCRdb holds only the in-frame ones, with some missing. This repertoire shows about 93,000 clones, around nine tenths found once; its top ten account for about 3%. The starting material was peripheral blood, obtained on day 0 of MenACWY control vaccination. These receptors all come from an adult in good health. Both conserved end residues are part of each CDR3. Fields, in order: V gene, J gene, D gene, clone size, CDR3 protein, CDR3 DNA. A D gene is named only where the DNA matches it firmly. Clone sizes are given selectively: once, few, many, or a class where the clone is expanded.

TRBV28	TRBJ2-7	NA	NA	CASSQTKGFRAYEQYF	TGTGCCAGCAGTCAAACCAAGGGTTTCAGGGCCTACGAGCAGTACTTC
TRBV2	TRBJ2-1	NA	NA	CASTLRNRAYNEQFF	TGTGCCAGCACCCTCCGCAACAGGGCTTACAATGAGCAGTTCTTC
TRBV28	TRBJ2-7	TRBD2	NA	CASSSLAGGRNEQYF	TGTGCCAGCAGCTCCCTAGCGGGGGGGCGGAACGAGCAGTACTTC
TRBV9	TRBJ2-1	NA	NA	CASSVSTGSSYNEQFF	TGTGCCAGCAGCGTATCTACAGGTAGCTCCTACAATGAGCAGTTCTTC
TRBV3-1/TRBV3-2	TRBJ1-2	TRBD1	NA	CASSQDAQGARGGYTF	TGTGCCAGCAGCCAAGACGCACAGGGGGCGCGGGGTGGCTACACCTTC
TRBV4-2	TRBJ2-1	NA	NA	CASSQGTGLYNEQFF	TGTGCCAGCAGCCAAGGAACGGGGTTATACAATGAGCAGTTCTTC
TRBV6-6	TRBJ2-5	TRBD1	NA	CASSYLTPWTGEGHYF	TGTGCCAGCAGTTACCTAACTCCATGGACAGGGGAAGGGCATTACTTC
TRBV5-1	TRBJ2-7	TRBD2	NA	CASRTGRGGAYEQYF	TGCGCCAGCCGGACCGGGAGGGGAGGTGCCTACGAGCAGTACTTC
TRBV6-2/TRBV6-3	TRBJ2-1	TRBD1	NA	CASSYWTGPNEQFF	TGTGCCAGCAGTTATTGGACAGGGCCCAATGAGCAGTTCTTC
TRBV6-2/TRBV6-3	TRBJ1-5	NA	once	CASSRDGPNQPQHF	TGTGCCAGCAGCCGTGACGGACCCAATCAGCCCCAGCATTTT
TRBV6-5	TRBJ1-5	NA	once	CASSYSRSNQPQHF	TGTGCCAGCAGTTACTCGCGCAGCAATCAGCCCCAGCATTTT
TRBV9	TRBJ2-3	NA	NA	CASSVALADTQYF	TGTGCCAGCAGCGTAGCTCTAGCGGATACGCAGTATTTT
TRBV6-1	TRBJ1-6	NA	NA	CASSESGNSPLHF	TGTGCCAGCAGTGAATCGGGGAATTCACCCCTCCACTTT
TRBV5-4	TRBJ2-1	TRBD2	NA	CASSAAGTRRYNEQFF	TGTGCCAGCAGCGCGGCCGGGACTAGGAGATACAATGAGCAGTTCTTC